The clone carrying this TCR beta chain has only a few counts. The antigen remains unidentified. These data belong to a study of OX40 agonist ivuxolimab in advanced cancers. At the level of the study: Partial responses were achieved by three patients, one with hepatocellular carcinoma and two with cutaneous melanoma.

Germline V lookup: CDR1 MNHNS, CDR2 SASEGT. The V end lost 2 bases, the J end lost 3 bases, and 11 bases lay between the germline ends. The CDR3 has 15 amino acids. Assay used: immunoSEQ multiplex PCR; TCRdb lists only in-frame clones, some missing. This sample has approximately 92,000 clones, with approximately 94% found just once. Whole-study results and caveats: On average, CD8+ T cells had more expanded clones than CD4+.

The V call is TRBV6-1, the J call TRBJ2-4, with D possibly called TRBD1 or TRBD2 (6 bases each). This sequence was found in an adult with an advanced solid tumor such as melanoma, head and neck, liver or kidney cancer. This sample comprised CD4+ or CD8+ T cells sorted from blood, obtained in a trial of the OX40 agonist ivuxolimab. The chain's CDR3 is CASSEIRGVKNIQYF. The CDR3 DNA reads as TGTGCCAGCAGTGAAATAAGGGGGGTCAAAAACATTCAGTACTTC.